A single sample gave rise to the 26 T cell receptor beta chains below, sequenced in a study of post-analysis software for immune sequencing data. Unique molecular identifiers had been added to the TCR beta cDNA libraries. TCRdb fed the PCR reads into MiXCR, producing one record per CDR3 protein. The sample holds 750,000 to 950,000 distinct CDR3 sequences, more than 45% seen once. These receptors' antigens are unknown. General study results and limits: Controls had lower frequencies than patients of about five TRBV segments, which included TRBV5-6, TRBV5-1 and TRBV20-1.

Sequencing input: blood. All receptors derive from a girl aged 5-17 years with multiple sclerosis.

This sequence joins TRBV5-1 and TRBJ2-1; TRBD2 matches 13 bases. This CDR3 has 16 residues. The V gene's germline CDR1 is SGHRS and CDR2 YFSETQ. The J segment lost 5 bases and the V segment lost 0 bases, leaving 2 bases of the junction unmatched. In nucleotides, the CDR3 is TGCGCCAGCAGCTTGGTCGGGACTAGCGGGAACAATGAGCAGTTCTTC. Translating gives CASSLVGTSGNNEQFF.

The CDR3 DNA follows: TGTGCCAGCACCCGAAGGCCCCAAGAGACCCAGTACTTC. It yields the protein CASTRRPQETQYF. The genes are TRBV7-9 and TRBJ2-5; no clear D gene. V was cut by 7 bases and J by 1 base, with 10 bases left in between. Germline V gives CDR1 SEHNR, CDR2 FQNEAQ (reference sequence). The CDR3 has 13 amino acids.

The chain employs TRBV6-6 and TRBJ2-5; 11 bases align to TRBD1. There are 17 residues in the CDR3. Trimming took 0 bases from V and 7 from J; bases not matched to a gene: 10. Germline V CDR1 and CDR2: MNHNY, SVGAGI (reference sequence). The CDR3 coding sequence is TGTGCCAGCAGTTACTCGGGGCCGGGACAGGGGGATGCGACCCAGTACTTC. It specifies CASSYSGPGQGDATQYF.

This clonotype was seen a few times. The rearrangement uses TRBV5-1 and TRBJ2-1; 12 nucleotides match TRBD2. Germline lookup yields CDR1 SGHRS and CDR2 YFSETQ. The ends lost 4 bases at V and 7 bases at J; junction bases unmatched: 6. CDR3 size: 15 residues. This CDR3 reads CASSRGGLAGNEQFF. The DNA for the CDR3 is TGCGCCAGCAGCAGGGGAGGACTAGCGGGGAATGAGCAGTTCTTC. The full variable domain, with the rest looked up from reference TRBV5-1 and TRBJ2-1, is KAGVTQTPRYLIKTRGQQVTLSCSPISGHRSVSWYQQTPGQGLQFLFEYFSETQRNKGNFPGRFSGRQFSNSRSEMNVSTLELGDSALYLCASSRGGLAGNEQFFGPGTRLTVL.

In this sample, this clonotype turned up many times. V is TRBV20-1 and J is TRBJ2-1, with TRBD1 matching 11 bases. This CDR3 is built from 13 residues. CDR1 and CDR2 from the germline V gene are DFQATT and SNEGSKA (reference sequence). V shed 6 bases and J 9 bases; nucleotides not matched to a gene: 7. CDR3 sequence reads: CSASRGQGVEQFF. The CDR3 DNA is TGCAGTGCAAGCCGGGGACAGGGGGTTGAGCAGTTCTTC.

The CDR3 region has the DNA TGCAGCGTTGAATTACTAGCGCAAACTAGCACAGATACGCAGTATTTT. This translates into CSVELLAQTSTDTQYF. The rearrangement joins TRBV29-1 to TRBJ2-3; 7 bases fit TRBD2. CDR1 and CDR2 (germline): SQVTM, ANQGSEA. The CDR3 runs to 16 residues. V shed 2 bases and J 0 bases; nucleotides not matched to a gene: 8.

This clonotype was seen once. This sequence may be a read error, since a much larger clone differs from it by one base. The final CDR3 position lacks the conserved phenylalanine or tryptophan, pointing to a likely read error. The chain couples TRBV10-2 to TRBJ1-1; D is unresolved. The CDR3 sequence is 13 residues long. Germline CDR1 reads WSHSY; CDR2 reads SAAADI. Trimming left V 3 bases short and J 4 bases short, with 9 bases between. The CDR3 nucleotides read TGCGCCAGCAGTGATCCTGCTATCACTGAAGCTTTCTGT. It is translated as CASSDPAITEAFC.

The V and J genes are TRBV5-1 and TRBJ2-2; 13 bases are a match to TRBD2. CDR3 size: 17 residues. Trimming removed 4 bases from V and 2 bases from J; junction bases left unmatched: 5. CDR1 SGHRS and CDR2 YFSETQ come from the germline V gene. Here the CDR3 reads CASSHRTSGSNTGELFF. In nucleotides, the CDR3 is TGCGCCAGCAGCCATAGGACTAGCGGGAGTAACACCGGGGAGCTGTTTTTT.

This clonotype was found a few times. The CDR3 region is CASSVARVSETQYF. In DNA form, the CDR3 reads TGTGCCAGCAGCGTAGCTCGGGTTTCAGAGACCCAGTACTTC. V and J are TRBV9 and TRBJ2-5; D unclear. This CDR3 spans 14 amino acids. The V gene lost 0 bases and the J gene lost 4 bases, with 10 bases spanning the gap. Germline V gives CDR1 SGDLS, CDR2 YYNGEE.

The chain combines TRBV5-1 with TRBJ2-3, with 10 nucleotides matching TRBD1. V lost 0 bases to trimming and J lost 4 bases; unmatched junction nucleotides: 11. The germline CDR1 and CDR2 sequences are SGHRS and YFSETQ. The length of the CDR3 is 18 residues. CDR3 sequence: CASSLDPIGTGDPDTQYF. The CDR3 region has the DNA TGCGCCAGCAGCTTGGATCCCATCGGGACAGGGGATCCAGATACGCAGTATTTT.

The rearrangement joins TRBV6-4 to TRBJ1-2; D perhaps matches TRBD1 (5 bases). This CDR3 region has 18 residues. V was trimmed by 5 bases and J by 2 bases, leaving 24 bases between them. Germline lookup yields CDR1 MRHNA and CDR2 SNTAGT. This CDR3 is CASSQRAKGTPPNYGYTF. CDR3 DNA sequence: TGTGCCAGCAGTCAACGAGCCAAAGGGACCCCTCCGAACTATGGCTACACCTTC.

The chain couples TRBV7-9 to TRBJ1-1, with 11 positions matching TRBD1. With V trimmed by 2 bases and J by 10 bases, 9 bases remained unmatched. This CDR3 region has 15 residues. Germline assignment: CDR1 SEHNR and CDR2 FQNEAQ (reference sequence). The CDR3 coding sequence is TGTGCCAGCAGCTTATGGGACAGGGGGTCGTACGGAGCTTTCTTT. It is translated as CASSLWDRGSYGAFF.

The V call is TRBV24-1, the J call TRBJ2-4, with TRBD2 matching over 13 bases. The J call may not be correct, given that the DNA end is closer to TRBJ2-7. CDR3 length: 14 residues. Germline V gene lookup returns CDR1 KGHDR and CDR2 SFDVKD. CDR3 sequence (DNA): TGTGCCACCTATTGGACTAGCGGGAGTTACGAGCAGTACTTC. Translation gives CATYWTSGSYEQYF.

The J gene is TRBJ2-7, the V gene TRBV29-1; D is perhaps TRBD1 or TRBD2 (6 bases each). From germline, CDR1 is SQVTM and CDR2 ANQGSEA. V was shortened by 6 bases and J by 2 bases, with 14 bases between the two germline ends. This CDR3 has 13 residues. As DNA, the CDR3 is TGCAGCGTCGCCAGGGGACTTACCTACGAGCAGTACTTC. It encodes CSVARGLTYEQYF.

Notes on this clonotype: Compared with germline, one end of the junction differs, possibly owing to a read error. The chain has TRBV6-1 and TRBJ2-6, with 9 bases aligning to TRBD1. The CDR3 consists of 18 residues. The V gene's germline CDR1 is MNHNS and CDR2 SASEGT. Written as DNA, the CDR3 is TGTGCCAGCAGTAAGCTAACAGGGGGCGATTCTGGGGCCAACGTCCGGACTTTC. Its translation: CASSKLTGGDSGANVRTF.

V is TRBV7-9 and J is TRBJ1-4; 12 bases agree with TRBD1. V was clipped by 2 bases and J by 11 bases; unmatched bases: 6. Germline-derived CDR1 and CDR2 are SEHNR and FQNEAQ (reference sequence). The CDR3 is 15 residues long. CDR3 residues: CASSLPGTGGYKLFF. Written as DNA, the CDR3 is TGTGCCAGCAGCTTACCCGGGACAGGGGGCTACAAACTGTTTTTT.

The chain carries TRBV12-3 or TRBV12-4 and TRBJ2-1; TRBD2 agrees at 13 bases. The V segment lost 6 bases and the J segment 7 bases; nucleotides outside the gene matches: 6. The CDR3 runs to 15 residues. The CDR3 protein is CASSPGLAGINEQFF. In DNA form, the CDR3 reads TGTGCCAGCAGCCCGGGACTAGCGGGAATTAATGAGCAGTTCTTC.

The CDR3 coding sequence is TGTGCCAGCAGTGCCGGACTAGCGGGAGGGCCCGATACGCAGTATTTT. It yields the protein CASSAGLAGGPDTQYF. The chain links TRBV3-1 to TRBJ2-3, with 15 bases matching TRBD2. V lost 6 bases, J lost 6 bases, and 7 bases stayed unmatched. Per germline, CDR1 LGHDT and CDR2 YNNKEL (reference sequence). This CDR3 is 16 amino acids long.

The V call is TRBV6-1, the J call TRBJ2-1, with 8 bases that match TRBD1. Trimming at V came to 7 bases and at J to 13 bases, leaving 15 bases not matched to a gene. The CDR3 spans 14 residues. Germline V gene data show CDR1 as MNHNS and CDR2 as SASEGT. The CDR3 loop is CASMKGVTDRDQFF. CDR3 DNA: TGTGCCAGCATGAAGGGGGTGACGGACAGGGACCAGTTCTTC.

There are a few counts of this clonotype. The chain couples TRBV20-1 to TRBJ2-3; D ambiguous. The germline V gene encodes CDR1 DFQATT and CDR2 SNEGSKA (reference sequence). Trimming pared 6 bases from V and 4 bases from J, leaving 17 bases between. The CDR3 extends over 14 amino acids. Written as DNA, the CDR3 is TGCAGTGCCACGACTGTTACCTACCCAGATACGCAGTATTTT. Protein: CSATTVTYPDTQYF.

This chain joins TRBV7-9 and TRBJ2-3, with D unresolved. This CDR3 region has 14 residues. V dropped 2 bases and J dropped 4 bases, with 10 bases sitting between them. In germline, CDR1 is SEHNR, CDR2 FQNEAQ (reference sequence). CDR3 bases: TGTGCCAGCAGCTTAATGACCGACCCAGATACGCAGTATTTT. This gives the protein CASSLMTDPDTQYF.

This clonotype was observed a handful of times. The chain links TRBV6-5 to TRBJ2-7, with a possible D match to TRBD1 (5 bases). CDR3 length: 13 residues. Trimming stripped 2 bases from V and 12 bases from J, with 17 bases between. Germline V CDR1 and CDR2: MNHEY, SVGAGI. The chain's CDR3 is CASSYGAHGEWYF. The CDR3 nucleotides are TGTGCCAGCAGTTACGGGGCACACGGAGAGTGGTACTTC.

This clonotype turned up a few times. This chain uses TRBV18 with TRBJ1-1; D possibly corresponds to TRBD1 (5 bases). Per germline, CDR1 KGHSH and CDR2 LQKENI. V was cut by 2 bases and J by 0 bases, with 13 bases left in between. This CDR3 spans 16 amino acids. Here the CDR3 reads CASSPLSGTLNTEAFF. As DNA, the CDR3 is TGTGCCAGCTCACCATTATCCGGGACGTTGAACACTGAAGCTTTCTTT.

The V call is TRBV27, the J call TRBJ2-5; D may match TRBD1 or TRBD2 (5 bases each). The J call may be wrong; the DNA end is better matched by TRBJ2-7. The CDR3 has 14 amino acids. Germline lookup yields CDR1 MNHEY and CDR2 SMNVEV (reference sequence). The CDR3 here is CASSLGDEALEQYF. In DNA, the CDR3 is TGTGCCAGCAGTTTGGGGGATGAAGCCCTCGAGCAGTACTTC.

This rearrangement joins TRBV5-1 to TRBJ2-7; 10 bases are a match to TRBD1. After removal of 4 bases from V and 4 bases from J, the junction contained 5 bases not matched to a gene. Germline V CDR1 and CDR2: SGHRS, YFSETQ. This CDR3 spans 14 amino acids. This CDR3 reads CASSGDRGGYEQYF. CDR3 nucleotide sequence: TGCGCCAGCAGCGGGGACAGGGGAGGGTACGAGCAGTACTTC.

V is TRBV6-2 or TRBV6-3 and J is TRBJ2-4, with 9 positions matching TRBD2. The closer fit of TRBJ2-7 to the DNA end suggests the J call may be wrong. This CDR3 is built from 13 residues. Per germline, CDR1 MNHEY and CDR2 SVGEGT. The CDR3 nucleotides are TGTGCCAGCAGTTACGCGGGAGGGTACGAGCAGTACTTC. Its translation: CASSYAGGYEQYF.